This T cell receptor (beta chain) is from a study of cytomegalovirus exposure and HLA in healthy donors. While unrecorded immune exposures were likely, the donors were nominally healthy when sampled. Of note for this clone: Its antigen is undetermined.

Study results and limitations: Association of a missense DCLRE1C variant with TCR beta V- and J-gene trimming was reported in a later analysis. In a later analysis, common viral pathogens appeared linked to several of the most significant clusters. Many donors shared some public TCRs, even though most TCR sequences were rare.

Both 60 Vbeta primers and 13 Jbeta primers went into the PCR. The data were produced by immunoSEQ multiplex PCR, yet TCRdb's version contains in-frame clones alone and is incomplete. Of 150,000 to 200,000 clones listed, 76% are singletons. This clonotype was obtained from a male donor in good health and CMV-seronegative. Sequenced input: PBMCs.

The CDR3 DNA reads as TGTGCCAGCAGCTTAGGATCCTCACTAGTCTCCTACGAGCAGTACTTC. Amino acids: CASSLGSSLVSYEQYF. This chain uses TRBV7-6 with TRBJ2-5; maybe TRBD2 (5 bases). The J call may be mistaken, given a closer DNA end match to TRBJ2-7. CDR1 is SGHVS, CDR2 FNYEAQ, per germline. The CDR3 extends over 16 amino acids.